One sample yielded the 17 T cell receptor beta chains listed below, sequenced in a study of blood T cells in healthy people across ages. It was with a sample-barcoded 5' primer and a J-beta primer mix that a second PCR of roughly 7 to 12 cycles was run. TCRdb reanalysed the 5' RACE reads using MiXCR and keeps one entry per CDR3 protein. The sample carries roughly 1,500,000 distinct CDR3 sequences, about 31% recorded once. Sequencing was performed on blood. Receptors were obtained from a woman aged 25 to 39 in good health.

This chain connects TRBV20-1 to TRBJ2-2; D may correspond to TRBD1 or TRBD2 (5 bases each). V was trimmed by 2 bases and J by 7 bases, leaving 14 bases between them. The CDR3 runs to 14 residues. CDR1 is DFQATT, CDR2 SNEGSKA, per germline (reference sequence). This chain's CDR3 is CSARNARGNGELFF. The CDR3 coding sequence is TGCAGTGCTAGAAACGCACGGGGCAACGGGGAGCTGTTTTTT.

The V gene is TRBV10-3, the J gene TRBJ2-1, with 8 bases that match TRBD2. The germline V gene has CDR1 ENHRY and CDR2 SYGVKD. The CDR3 has 16 amino acids. Germline trimming cut 8 bases from V and 8 bases from J; bases unmatched to any gene: 17. CDR3 protein: CAILGAGLASIDEQFF. The CDR3 DNA sequence: TGTGCCATCCTGGGGGCCGGACTAGCATCGATCGATGAGCAGTTCTTC.

This clonotype occurred a few times. The rearrangement uses TRBV5-5 and TRBJ2-7; TRBD1 matches 9 bases. Unmatched junction bases numbered 8, after V lost 4 bases and J lost 0 bases. The length of the CDR3 is 16 residues. The germline V gene has CDR1 SGHKS and CDR2 YYEKEE (reference sequence). CDR3: CASSHHGQGSSYEQYF. CDR3 nucleotide sequence: TGTGCCAGCAGCCACCATGGACAGGGGAGCTCCTACGAGCAGTACTTC.

A word on this clonotype: The CDR3 does not end in the conserved phenylalanine or tryptophan, so this is likely a read error. The rearrangement links TRBV20-1 to TRBJ2-3; 7 nucleotides align to TRBD2. Germline-derived CDR1 and CDR2 are DFQATT and SNEGSKA (reference sequence). The CDR3 runs to 14 residues. V lost 6 bases, J lost 4 bases, and 10 bases stayed unmatched. Here the CDR3 DNA reads TGCAGTGCCCTTCAAAGCGGGAACCCAGATACGCAGTATTCT. Its translation: CSALQSGNPDTQYS.

The rearrangement uses TRBV2 and TRBJ2-7, with D perhaps matching TRBD1 or TRBD2 (6 bases each). Germline loops: CDR1 SNHLY, CDR2 FYNNEI. The V end was cut by 3 bases, the J end by 7 bases, with 19 bases between. This CDR3 is 15 amino acids long. CDR3 nucleotides: TGTGCCAGCAGTGATCTAAGGGGGGTGAGTTTAGAGCAGTACTTC. Residues: CASSDLRGVSLEQYF.

This clonotype turned up a few times. The chain has TRBV3-1 and TRBJ2-5; D remains unclear. The CDR3 consists of 15 residues. From germline, CDR1 is LGHDT and CDR2 YNNKEL (reference sequence). V lost 4 bases to trimming and J lost 3 bases, with 15 bases between them. CDR3 coding DNA: TGTGCCAGCAGCCCTCCGCCCTACAGAAAAGAGACCCAGTACTTC. It codes for CASSPPPYRKETQYF.

This chain connects TRBV4-1 to TRBJ1-6; the match to TRBD1 covers 7 bases. Germline V gene lookup returns CDR1 MGHRA and CDR2 YSYEKL. The length of the CDR3 is 15 residues. J was trimmed by 10 bases and V by 3 bases; bases with no gene match: 9. The CDR3 DNA reads as TGCGCCAGCAGCCACGCCGACAGGGTAGTCTCACCCCTCCACTTT. Translation: CASSHADRVVSPLHF.

This clonotype was seen a few times. The chain uses TRBV3-1 and TRBJ2-7; perhaps TRBD1 as D (6 bases). Germline-derived CDR1 and CDR2 are LGHDT and YNNKEL (reference sequence). This CDR3 is built from 15 residues. V lost 2 bases and J lost 6, with 17 bases in between. The CDR3, as DNA: TGTGCCAGCAGCCAATTCCAGGGGCCAACGGGCGAGCAGTACTTC. Its translation: CASSQFQGPTGEQYF.

This clonotype was found many times. This chain uses TRBV6-2 or TRBV6-3 with TRBJ2-1; D is undetermined. The CDR3 sequence is 16 residues long. Trimming shortened V by 6 bases and J by 0 bases, and 15 bases separated the two germline ends. Germline CDR1 reads MNHEY; CDR2 reads SVGEGT. The CDR3 DNA sequence: TGTGCCAGCAGAACCCCTATGGTTAGCTCCTACAATGAGCAGTTCTTC. Protein sequence: CASRTPMVSSYNEQFF.

This clonotype has more than one count but fewer than ten. The gene calls are TRBV6-6 and TRBJ2-3; 8 nucleotides match TRBD2. CDR1 MNHNY and CDR2 SVGAGI come from the germline V gene (reference sequence). Germline trimming cut 6 bases from V and 7 bases from J; bases unmatched to any gene: 15. CDR3 length: 16 residues. CDR3 in amino acids: CASRKEGAGEAYTQYF. The CDR3 coding sequence is TGTGCCAGCAGGAAGGAGGGAGCGGGAGAGGCATATACGCAGTATTTT.

There are a few counts of this clonotype. The chain combines TRBV28 with TRBJ1-2, with 10 bases fitting TRBD1. V was clipped by 6 bases and J by 3 bases; unmatched bases: 10. The CDR3 length is 16 residues. CDR1 and CDR2 (germline): MDHEN, SYDVKM. The CDR3 loop reads CASRHIPGTGDYGYTF. DNA of the CDR3: TGTGCCAGCAGACATATCCCCGGGACAGGGGACTATGGCTACACCTTC.

Only a few counts were recorded for this clonotype. The chain combines TRBV10-3 with TRBJ2-1; D may be TRBD1 (6 bases). The CDR3 sequence is 11 residues long. Germline CDR1 is ENHRY and CDR2 is SYGVKD. V lost 6 bases and J lost 13, with 13 bases in between. Here the CDR3 reads CAIRIGTSQFF. In nucleotides, the CDR3 is TGTGCCATCAGAATAGGGACAAGCCAGTTCTTC.

The rearrangement links TRBV7-9 to TRBJ1-1; a weak D match, TRBD1 (5 bases). The V and J ends lost 7 bases and 6 bases respectively, with 12 bases between them. CDR3 length equals 12 residues. In germline, CDR1 is SEHNR, CDR2 FQNEAQ (reference sequence). The CDR3 nucleotides are TGTGCCAGCATCAGTGGGGGATCTGAAGCTTTCTTT. It translates to CASISGGSEAFF. The variable domain in full, with the rest retrieved from reference TRBV7-9 and TRBJ1-1, is DTGVSQNPRHKITKRGQNVTFRCDPISEHNRLYWYRQTLGQGPEFLTYFQNEAQLEKSRLLSDRFSAERPKGSFSTLEIQRTEQGDSAMYLCASISGGSEAFFGQGTRLTVV.

This clonotype was seen many times. The chain's CDR3 is CASSAVTGGSSYNEQFF. Here the CDR3 DNA reads TGCGCCAGCAGCGCGGTGACGGGGGGAAGCTCCTACAATGAGCAGTTCTTC. The chain is built from TRBV4-1 and TRBJ2-1; 7 bases line up with TRBD2. CDR1 is MGHRA, CDR2 YSYEKL, per germline. Trimming took 5 bases from V and 0 from J; bases not matched to a gene: 10. The length of the CDR3 is 17 residues.

This clonotype has at least ten counts. Relative to the germline gene, one junction end is altered; a read error may explain this. The chain is built from TRBV6-6 and TRBJ2-7, with D perhaps matching TRBD1 (6 bases). Germline V lookup: CDR1 MNHNY, CDR2 SVGAGI (reference sequence). The CDR3 has 14 residues. CDR3 region: CASTYQGNGDEQYF. The CDR3 DNA reads as TGTGCCAGCACTTACCAGGGGAATGGGGACGAGCAGTACTTC.

Here the CDR3 DNA reads TGTGTTCTGACTACCCCTAACTCCTACGAGCAGTACTTC. It translates to CVLTTPNSYEQYF. V usage is TRBV7-9 and J usage is TRBJ2-7; the D gene is possibly TRBD2 (5 bases). The germline gives CDR1 SEHNR, CDR2 FQNEAQ (reference sequence). The length of the CDR3 is 13 residues.

This clonotype was seen many times. This chain joins TRBV28 and TRBJ2-5; the D gene is possibly TRBD2 (6 bases). Germline V gene sequence: CDR1 MDHEN, CDR2 SYDVKM. The ends were cut back, 6 bases at V and 4 bases at J, with 12 bases in the middle. The CDR3 contains 13 residues. This chain's CDR3 is CASSLGGIETQYF. The CDR3 DNA sequence: TGTGCCAGCAGCTTAGGAGGGATAGAGACCCAGTACTTC.